These T cell receptor beta chains were read from a single sample in a study of shared clonotypes between healthy human individuals. The protocol was immunoSEQ multiplex PCR, while the TCRdb copy is restricted to in-frame clones and leaves out a portion. The data show approximately 2.5 million clones, approximately 90% seen once. Specimen: naive CD4+ T cells sorted from blood. All receptors derive from a man between 18 and 29 years old in good health. CDR3s leave out the opening cysteine and the closing phenylalanine or tryptophan. The D gene is left open where the match is weak.

v_call d_call cdr3_aa
TRBV5-1 . ASSLTSETQY
TRBV18 TRBD1 ASSPPQGANGYT
TRBV20-1 . SAMSNSLH
TRBV6-1 TRBD1 ASSEDDRGPYEQY
TRBV11-2 TRBD2 ASSLGLAGTQY
TRBV11-3 . ASSARQAGNTGELF
TRBV5-1 TRBD1 ASSDTGQGPNTQY
TRBV28 . ASSFRGAAPLH
TRBV10-2 . ASSRSGLYEQY
TRBV5-1 . ASSSRDRSTDTQY
TRBV30 . AWSVGGGNTIY
TRBV18 . ASSPSTLWEQY
TRBV6-5 . ASSSRTGLGNQPQH
TRBV10-3 . AISESMGLTTQPQH
TRBV6-6 TRBD1 ASSSTGGSSYEQY
TRBV6-5 . ASSYYRSNEQY
TRBV6-5 . ASSYSVLLAKNIQY
TRBV29-1 . SVHRATNYGYT
TRBV29-1 . SVRTSGAEAF
TRBV7-8 TRBD1 ASSKGTGGVPETQY
TRBV2 . ASTKTEINQPQH
TRBV5-1 . ASSLIGTGQETQY
TRBV30 . AWGRFSTNEKLF
TRBV6-1 . ASSLEGNTEAF
TRBV5-1 . ASSSQGYEQY
TRBV5-1 . ASSGRGHVSSTDTQY
TRBV18 TRBD2 ASSSTSGGRQF
TRBV5-4 . ASSRSGANVLT
TRBV7-9 TRBD2 ASRDTSGGVDTQY
TRBV5-1 TRBD2 ASTRTSGGLIEF
TRBV7-2 . ASSSPSPTQY
TRBV19 . ASSYSRVNEQF
TRBV9 TRBD1 ASSVGLYGTGSPDTEAF
TRBV6-1 . ASTGMGYGYT
TRBV5-1 TRBD1 ASSSIQGADGYT
TRBV20-1 . SARSQNIQY
TRBV5-1 . ASSPEGPSNTGELF
TRBV28 . ASSLRVRGGGNEKLF
TRBV6-4 TRBD2 ASSESGGAWDEQF
TRBV5-4 . ASSWTASSTDTQY
TRBV7-9 TRBD1 ASGPMTGGTEAF